Sequencing of this T cell receptor beta chain was carried out in a study of shared clonotypes between healthy human individuals. Study-level points and caveats: Clonotype sharing among donors, it was expected, would be affected by sequencing depth.

Deep-level running was used for the assay. The team ran DNA from unsorted PBMCs on ten immunoSEQ deep assay plates for sequencing. Sequencing was performed with immunoSEQ multiplex PCR; in TCRdb, only in-frame clones are kept and a portion is missing. The data hold 520,000 or so clones, with 79% observed a single time. The CDR3 consists of 15 residues. As for this clone: The antigen is unknown.

Donors, healthy HIV-negative adults, lacked recent acute infections or vaccinations. Sequencing was carried out using PBMCs. The genes are TRBV12-2 and TRBJ1-5. TRBV12-2 is a listed pseudogene. The receptor was derived from a woman between 40 and 55 years old in good health. Some clones in this sample may be carry-over from other donors' samples. The CDR3 protein is CASRLPGRSNQPQHF. The CDR3 DNA is TGTGCAAGTCGCTTACCGGGCAGGAGCAATCAGCCCCAGCATTTT.